The next 9 T cell receptor beta chains were all read from a single sample in a study of blood T cell repertoires in COVID-19 (TCRdb year 2020). The receptor library was made with the immunoSEQ multiplex PCR assay. The table comes from immuneACCESS by way of TCRdb, which keeps in-frame sequences with V and J called. Part of the clones is missing from these tables; in studies checked, under half for an unresolved V gene and the rest for unknown reasons. In all, the sample holds 150,000 to 190,000 clones, and approximately 92% of those were seen once. Of the sample, roughly 15% is held by the ten largest clones. The sample comprised peripheral blood. The receptor source for this set is a woman between 35 and 50 years old with acute or convalescent COVID-19.

The J gene is TRBJ2-7, the V gene TRBV7-9; TRBD2 matches at 10 bases. The CDR3 length is 17 residues. Germline CDR1 reads SEHNR; CDR2 reads FQNEAQ (reference sequence). The V gene end was trimmed by 0 bases and the J gene end by 7 bases; junction bases not matched to a gene: 12. The CDR3 reads CASSLAVGLAGAGEQYF. CDR3 DNA sequence: TGTGCCAGCAGCTTAGCCGTAGGCCTAGCGGGAGCGGGGGAGCAGTACTTC.

The V and J genes are TRBV11-2 and TRBJ1-1; 8 nucleotides agree with TRBD1. This CDR3 has 14 residues. The J segment lost 11 bases and the V segment lost 6 bases, leaving 14 bases of the junction unmatched. The germline V gene has CDR1 SGHAT and CDR2 FQNNGV. CDR3 coding DNA: TGTGCCAGCAGAAGATCGGGACAGGTTCTACCGGCTTTCTTT. Protein product: CASRRSGQVLPAFF.

This chain uses TRBV28 with TRBJ1-2, with D perhaps matching TRBD1 (6 bases). The CDR3 is made up of 15 amino acids. V dropped 5 bases and J dropped 4 bases, with 17 bases sitting between them. Germline CDR1 is MDHEN and CDR2 is SYDVKM. The DNA for the CDR3 is TGTGCCAGCAGTCCCTTCCTCCGGGACACCTATGGCTACACCTTC. It is translated as CASSPFLRDTYGYTF.

This clone occurred once. This chain uses TRBV30 with TRBJ2-1; 9 nucleotides align to TRBD2. The CDR3 totals 17 residues. J gave up 4 bases and V 3 bases, and 13 bases lay outside the gene matches. Germline V gene sequence: CDR1 GTSNPN, CDR2 SVGIG (reference sequence). This CDR3 is CAWRPPGAGGSYNEQFF. The CDR3 nucleotides are TGTGCCTGGAGACCGCCCGGGGCGGGAGGGTCTTACAATGAGCAGTTCTTC.

The chain couples TRBV2 to TRBJ1-2, with 10 positions matching TRBD1. Germline trimming cut 1 base from V and 7 bases from J; bases unmatched to any gene: 3. The CDR3 totals 14 residues. Germline V gene sequence: CDR1 SNHLY, CDR2 FYNNEI. The CDR3 loop reads CASSEGQGAGGYTF. The CDR3 nucleotides are TGTGCCAGCAGTGAAGGACAGGGGGCTGGTGGCTACACCTTC.

The chain joins TRBV9 to TRBJ1-3; maybe TRBD1 (6 bases). The CDR3 extends over 17 amino acids. Germline V gene lookup returns CDR1 SGDLS and CDR2 YYNGEE. The V and J ends lost 0 bases and 0 bases respectively, with 13 bases between them. The CDR3 sequence is CASSVAQGTHSGNTIYF. DNA for the CDR3: TGTGCCAGCAGCGTAGCTCAGGGGACGCACTCTGGAAACACCATATATTTT.

The CDR3 here is CASSETTGVGYTF. CDR3 coding DNA: TGTGCCAGCAGTGAAACGACAGGGGTTGGCTACACCTTC. V and J are TRBV6-1 and TRBJ1-2; 8 bases map to TRBD1. The CDR3 totals 13 residues. J lost 7 bases, V lost 2 bases, and 3 bases had no gene match. Per germline, CDR1 MNHNS and CDR2 SASEGT.

The chain couples TRBV30 to TRBJ2-6; TRBD2 aligns across 10 bases. Germline lookup yields CDR1 GTSNPN and CDR2 SVGIG (reference sequence). The CDR3 covers 22 residues. V dropped 0 bases and J dropped 4; count of bases not matched to a gene: 21. CDR3 sequence reads: CAWSVWFSSGSATSPGANVLTF. The DNA of the CDR3 is TGTGCCTGGAGTGTCTGGTTCTCTAGCGGGAGCGCTACATCCCCCGGGGCCAACGTCCTGACTTTC.

This rearrangement joins TRBV7-8 to TRBJ1-2; 9 bases fit TRBD1. CDR1 SGHVS and CDR2 FQNEAQ come from the germline V gene. The CDR3 has 15 residues. Trimming cost V 4 bases and J 2 bases; bases outside gene matches: 5. The CDR3 DNA sequence: TGTGCCAGCAGCTCACAGGGGGCTCAGAACTATGGCTACACCTTC. Amino acids: CASSSQGAQNYGYTF. The full variable domain, with the rest looked up from reference TRBV7-8 and TRBJ1-2, is GAGVSQSPRYKVAKRGQDVALRCDPISGHVSLFWYQQALGQGPEFLTYFQNEAQLDKSGLPSDRFFAERPEGSVSTLKIQRTQQEDSAVYLCASSSQGAQNYGYTFGSGTRLTVV.